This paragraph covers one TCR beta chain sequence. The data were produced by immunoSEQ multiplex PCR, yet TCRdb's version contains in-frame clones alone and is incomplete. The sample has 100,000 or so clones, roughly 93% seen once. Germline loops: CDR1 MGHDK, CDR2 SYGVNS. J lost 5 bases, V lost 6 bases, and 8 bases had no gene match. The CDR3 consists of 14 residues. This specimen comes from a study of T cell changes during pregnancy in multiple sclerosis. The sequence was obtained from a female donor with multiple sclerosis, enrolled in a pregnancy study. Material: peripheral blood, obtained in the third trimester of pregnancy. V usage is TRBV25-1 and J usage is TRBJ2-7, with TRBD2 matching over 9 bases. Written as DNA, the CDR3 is TGTGCCAGCAGCAAGGGACTAGCTGACGACGAGCAGTACTTC. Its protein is CASSKGLADDEQYF.